This T cell receptor beta chain was documented in a study of T cell repertoires in cytomegalovirus infection. Study-level information: HLA-B-restricted CMV epitopes that are well studied, plus recently identified HLA-C-restricted ones, were used by the study. Evidence of both CMV infection and a matching HLA type came from public TCR beta signatures. General observations from the study: The ex vivo response was dominated by HLA-C-restricted CMV-specific TCR beta clonotypes.

The CDR3 contains 14 residues. The J segment lost 4 bases and the V segment lost 5 bases, leaving 3 bases of the junction unmatched. Germline values: CDR1 SGHVS, CDR2 FNYEAQ. TCRdb analysed the reads with MiXCR anew, one entry per CDR3 protein. The table has roughly 990,000 distinct CDR3 sequences, around 30% seen once. As for this clonotype: Its antigen is undetermined.

This chain joins TRBV7-6 and TRBJ1-4; 8 bases are shared with TRBD1. The sample here was cultured CD8+ T cells from PBMCs, taken from culture after CMV antigen stimulation. This receptor was taken from a human donor in good health (CMV status not recorded). Some clones in this sample may be carry-over from other donors' samples. The DNA for the CDR3 is TGTGCCAGCAGCGGGACAGGTTATAATGAAAAACTGTTTTTT. Its translation: CASSGTGYNEKLFF.